This T cell receptor (beta chain) was documented in a study of T cell repertoires in aging, cancer and after chemotherapy. This clonotype showed up just a few times. TCR beta rearrangements were amplified from peripheral blood genomic DNA. Multiplex touch-down PCR with TRB-A/B primers amplified rearranged V-D-J TRB sequences. MiXCR was run by TCRdb on the multiplex PCR reads, yielding one entry per CDR3 protein. Of approximately 8,300 distinct CDR3 sequences listed, 33% were seen once; the top ten hold 10% to 15%. This receptor was identified in a human donor in good health. The donor label of this sample is uncertain. Input material: blood.

CDR3 region: CAIKTGNRTDTQYF. In DNA form, the CDR3 reads TGTGCCATCAAGACAGGGAATCGGACAGATACGCAGTATTTT. This chain uses TRBV10-3 with TRBJ2-3; 7 positions match TRBD1. The CDR3 runs 14 residues. In germline, CDR1 is ENHRY, CDR2 SYGVKD. V shed 7 bases and J 3 bases; nucleotides not matched to a gene: 7.